The T cell receptor (beta chain) described here comes from a study of T cell changes during pregnancy in multiple sclerosis. Data came from immunoSEQ multiplex PCR; TCRdb stores just in-frame clones and leaves some out. The sample shows about 73,000 clones, approximately 92% of them seen only once. The V gene lost 4 bases and the J gene lost 2 bases, with 16 bases spanning the gap. This CDR3 has 15 amino acids. Germline CDR1 and CDR2: SGHRS and YFSETQ. This chain links TRBV5-1 with TRBJ2-7; D is possibly TRBD2 (6 bases). This receptor was taken from a female donor in good health, enrolled as a control in a pregnancy study. The sample consisted of peripheral blood, taken in the third trimester of pregnancy. This CDR3 is CASSPSASATYEQYF. The CDR3 DNA sequence: TGCGCCAGCAGCCCCTCGGCTAGCGCTACCTACGAGCAGTACTTC.